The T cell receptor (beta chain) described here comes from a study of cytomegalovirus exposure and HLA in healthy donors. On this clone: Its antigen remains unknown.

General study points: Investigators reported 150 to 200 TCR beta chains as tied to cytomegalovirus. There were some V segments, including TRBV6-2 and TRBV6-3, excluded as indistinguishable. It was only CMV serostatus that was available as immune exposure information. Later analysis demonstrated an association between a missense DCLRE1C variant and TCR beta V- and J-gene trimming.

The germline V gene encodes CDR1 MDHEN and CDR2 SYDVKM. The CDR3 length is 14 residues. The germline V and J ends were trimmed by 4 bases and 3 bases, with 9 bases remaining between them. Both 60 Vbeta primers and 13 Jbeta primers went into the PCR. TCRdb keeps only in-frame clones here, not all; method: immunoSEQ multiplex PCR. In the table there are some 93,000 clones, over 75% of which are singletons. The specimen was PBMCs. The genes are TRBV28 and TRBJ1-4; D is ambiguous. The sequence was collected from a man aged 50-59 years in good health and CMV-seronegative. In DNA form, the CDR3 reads TGTGCCAGCAGTTCCTCTCCCTCTAATGAAAAACTGTTTTTT. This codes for CASSSSPSNEKLFF. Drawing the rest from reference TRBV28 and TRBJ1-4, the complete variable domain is DVKVTQSSRYLVKRTGEKVFLECVQDMDHENMFWYRQDPGLGLRLIYFSYDVKMKEKGDIPEGYSVSREKKERFSLILESASTNQTSMYLCASSSSPSNEKLFFGSGTQLSVL.